The 13 T cell receptor beta chains listed next were all sequenced from one sample in a study of T cells after posttransplantation cyclophosphamide. Sequencing was performed with immunoSEQ multiplex PCR; in TCRdb, only in-frame clones are kept and a portion is missing. Listed for the sample are 20,000 to 30,000 clones, none seen a single time. The source material was PBMCs. The receptors come from a woman aged 50 to 60 in good health, CMV-negative, and a related stem cell transplant donor.

This clone was seen many times. The chain recombines TRBV19 with TRBJ2-1, with D maybe TRBD1 (6 bases). The ends were cut back, 1 base at V and 7 bases at J, with 14 bases in the middle. The CDR3 runs to 15 residues. The germline CDR1 and CDR2 sequences are LNHDA and SQIVND (reference sequence). The CDR3 region is CASSIVGTIVNEQFF. The CDR3 region has the DNA TGTGCCAGTAGTATAGTGGGGACAATAGTGAATGAGCAGTTCTTC.

This clone was counted at least ten times. The CDR3, as DNA: TGTGCCAGCAGCCCCCGGACTAGCGGGAGTCGACGATACAATGAGCAGTTCTTC. Amino acid sequence: CASSPRTSGSRRYNEQFF. The rearrangement joins TRBV7-8 to TRBJ2-1, with 13 bases fitting TRBD2. Looked up from germline, CDR1 is SGHVS and CDR2 is FQNEAQ. CDR3 length: 18 residues. V lost 5 bases and J lost 4; bases outside the gene matches: 11. Combining the CDR3 with reference TRBV7-8 and TRBJ2-1 gives the whole variable domain GAGVSQSPRYKVAKRGQDVALRCDPISGHVSLFWYQQALGQGPEFLTYFQNEAQLDKSGLPSDRFFAERPEGSVSTLKIQRTQQEDSAVYLCASSPRTSGSRRYNEQFFGPGTRLTVL.

This clone was seen at least ten times. The J gene is TRBJ1-2, the V gene TRBV5-1, with 11 bases matching TRBD1. The CDR3 contains 15 residues. V was clipped by 4 bases and J by 2 bases; unmatched bases: 4. Germline CDR1 is SGHRS and CDR2 is YFSETQ. CDR3 DNA sequence: TGCGCCAGCAGCCCCCGGACAGGGGGCAACTATGGCTACACCTTC. It translates to CASSPRTGGNYGYTF.

This clone has a count of ten or more. The chain has TRBV5-1 and TRBJ2-5; TRBD2 agrees at 7 bases. The CDR3 spans 14 residues. Per the germline V gene, CDR1 is SGHRS and CDR2 is YFSETQ. Germline trimming cut 3 bases from V and 4 bases from J; bases unmatched to any gene: 6. The DNA for the CDR3 is TGCGCCAGCAGCTCTCAAAGCGGGGTAGAGACCCAGTACTTC. It encodes CASSSQSGVETQYF.

In this sample, this clone turned up many times. V is TRBV29-1 and J is TRBJ1-2, with D maybe TRBD1 (6 bases). Looked up from germline, CDR1 is SQVTM and CDR2 is ANQGSEA. This CDR3 contains 13 residues. The ends were cut back, 7 bases at V and 3 bases at J, with 15 bases in the middle. The CDR3 region is CSAPQGNDYGYTF. CDR3 nucleotides: TGCAGCGCCCCACAGGGAAATGACTATGGCTACACCTTC. The variable domain in full, completed from reference TRBV29-1 and TRBJ1-2, reads SAVISQKPSRDICQRGTSLTIQCQVDSQVTMMFWYRQQPGQSLTLIATANQGSEATYESGFVIDKFPISRPNLTFSTLTVSNMSPEDSSIYLCSAPQGNDYGYTFGSGTRLTVV.

This clone was detected ten times or more. The chain is built from TRBV4-1 and TRBJ2-5; TRBD2 aligns across 8 bases. This CDR3 has 15 residues. V lost 4 bases, J lost 0 bases, and 4 bases stayed unmatched. CDR1 MGHRA and CDR2 YSYEKL come from the germline V gene. The CDR3 spells CASSLSGTHQETQYF. CDR3 sequence (DNA): TGCGCCAGCAGCCTTAGCGGGACCCACCAAGAGACCCAGTACTTC.

This clone was seen ten or more times. The genes are TRBV6-4 and TRBJ2-2; 8 bases are a match to TRBD1. Looked up from germline, CDR1 is MRHNA and CDR2 is SNTAGT. Germline trimming cut 3 bases from V and 5 bases from J; bases unmatched to any gene: 5. This CDR3 region has 15 residues. This chain's CDR3 is CASSERTGSTGELFF. The DNA for the CDR3 is TGTGCCAGCAGTGAAAGGACAGGGAGTACCGGGGAGCTGTTTTTT.

Ten or more counts support this clone. The chain recombines TRBV5-1 with TRBJ1-1, with 9 nucleotides matching TRBD1. The CDR3 extends over 13 amino acids. Germline CDR1 reads SGHRS; CDR2 reads YFSETQ. After removal of 7 bases from V and 2 bases from J, the junction contained 3 bases not matched to a gene. CDR3 DNA sequence: TGCGCCAGCGGCACAGGGGGCAACACTGAAGCTTTCTTT. Translated, it gives CASGTGGNTEAFF.

This clone is termed medium-sized. The rearrangement links TRBV10-3 to TRBJ1-5; 8 bases are a match to TRBD1. The length of the CDR3 is 15 residues. J gave up 4 bases and V 2 bases, and 4 bases lay outside the gene matches. CDR1 is ENHRY, CDR2 SYGVKD, per germline. The CDR3 loop reads CAISENRGGNQPQHF. The CDR3 nucleotides read TGTGCCATCAGTGAGAACAGGGGGGGGAATCAGCCCCAGCATTTT.

The table lists this clone with many counts. This chain uses TRBV5-4 with TRBJ2-1, with 9 bases lining up with TRBD1. With V trimmed by 4 bases and J by 13 bases, 6 bases remained unmatched. CDR1 SGHNT and CDR2 YYREEE come from the germline V gene (reference sequence). This CDR3 is 12 amino acids long. The CDR3 loop reads CASSLSGQGQFF. CDR3 in DNA: TGTGCCAGCAGCCTATCGGGACAGGGACAGTTCTTC.

This clone was seen repeatedly, ten times or more. V gene TRBV7-9 combines with J gene TRBJ2-7; 15 nucleotides align to TRBD2. In germline, CDR1 is SEHNR, CDR2 FQNEAQ (reference sequence). V gave up 5 bases and J gave up 1 base; unmatched junction bases: 6. The CDR3 is 17 residues long. Written as DNA, the CDR3 is TGTGCCAGCAGCGGACTAGCGGGGGGGGCCTCGTCCTACGAGCAGTACTTC. Translated, it gives CASSGLAGGASSYEQYF. Variable domain in full (rest from reference TRBV7-9 and TRBJ2-7): DTGVSQNPRHKITKRGQNVTFRCDPISEHNRLYWYRQTLGQGPEFLTYFQNEAQLEKSRLLSDRFSAERPKGSFSTLEIQRTEQGDSAMYLCASSGLAGGASSYEQYFGPGTRLTVT.

At least ten counts were recorded for this clone. The chain joins TRBV5-1 to TRBJ2-7; 9 positions match TRBD1. Trimming at V came to 0 bases and at J to 3 bases, leaving 13 bases not matched to a gene. Germline V gene sequence: CDR1 SGHRS, CDR2 YFSETQ. The CDR3 has 18 residues. The CDR3 nucleotides read TGCGCCAGCAGCTTGGCTCCTGCTGGACAGGGGATTATCTACGAGCAGTACTTC. It specifies CASSLAPAGQGIIYEQYF.

This clone was seen at least ten times. The J gene is TRBJ1-5, the V gene TRBV6-1, with 9 bases that match TRBD1. The length of the CDR3 is 15 residues. Germline CDR1 MNHNS, CDR2 SASEGT. With 6 bases clipped from V and 3 bases from J, the junction kept 6 bases outside the gene matches. DNA of the CDR3: TGTGCCAGCAGAGCCGGGACAGGGAACAATCAGCCCCAGCATTTT. This encodes CASRAGTGNNQPQHF.